Reported below is one T cell receptor beta chain. The sample originates from a study of blood T cell repertoires in COVID-19. Study-wide context: The samples span acute and convalescent COVID-19 from the United States, Italy and Spain. The analysed material was cDNA or gDNA that came from T cells, B-cell-depleted T cells, or PBMCs.

The CDR3 runs 12 residues. Trimming took 6 bases from V and 2 from J, leaving 7 bases between them. Germline V gene data show CDR1 as LNHDA and CDR2 as SQIVND (reference sequence). As handled by the study authors: How many nucleated cells were present was estimated from reference gene primer amplification. Repertoires were generated with immunoSEQ multiplex PCR, while TCRdb's copy carries only in-frame clones and drops some. Clonal size and the V and J genes are those of that table, whereas D and trimming came from the DNA. Seen here are about 160,000 clones, about 83% observed once, and the top ten hold about 8.3%.

Sequenced material: peripheral blood. This TCR was recovered from a man aged 55 to 70 with acute or convalescent COVID-19. V is TRBV19 and J is TRBJ1-2; no firm D call. CDR3 DNA sequence: TGTGCCAGTAGGACACTCAACTATGGCTACACCTTC. This codes for CASRTLNYGYTF. Full variable domain (remainder filled in from reference TRBV19 and TRBJ1-2): DGGITQSPKYLFRKEGQNVTLSCEQNLNHDAMYWYRQDPGQGLRLIYYSQIVNDFQKGDIAEGYSVSREKKESFPLTVTSAQKNPTAFYLCASRTLNYGYTFGSGTRLTVV.